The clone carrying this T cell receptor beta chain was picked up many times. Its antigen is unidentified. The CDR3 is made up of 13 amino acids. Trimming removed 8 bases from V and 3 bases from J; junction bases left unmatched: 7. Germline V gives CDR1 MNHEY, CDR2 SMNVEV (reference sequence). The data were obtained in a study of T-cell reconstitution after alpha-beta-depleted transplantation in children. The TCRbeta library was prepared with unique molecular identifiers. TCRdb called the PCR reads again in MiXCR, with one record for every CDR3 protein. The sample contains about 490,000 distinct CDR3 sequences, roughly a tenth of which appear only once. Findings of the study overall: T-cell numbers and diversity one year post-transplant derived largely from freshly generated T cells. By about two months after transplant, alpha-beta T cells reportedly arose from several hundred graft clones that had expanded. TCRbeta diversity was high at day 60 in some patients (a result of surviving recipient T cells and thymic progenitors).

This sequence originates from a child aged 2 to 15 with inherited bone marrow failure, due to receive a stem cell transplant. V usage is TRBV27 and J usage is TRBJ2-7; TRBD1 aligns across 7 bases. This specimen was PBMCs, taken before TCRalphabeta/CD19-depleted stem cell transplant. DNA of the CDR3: TGTGCCAGCGGTCCGGGACAGAACTACGAGCAGTACTTC. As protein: CASGPGQNYEQYF.